The entry below describes one T cell receptor (beta chain). It has no known antigen specificity. Base-call qualities are not available, and no considerably larger clone is one nucleotide away. This sample was included in a study of blood T cell repertoires in COVID-19 (dated by TCRdb to 2020 to 2021). In terms of the full investigation: Samples from collaborators originated in the United States, Italy and Spain and spanned both the acute and convalescent phases of COVID-19. The samples were drawn from two sources: the first 160 participants of the ongoing ImmuneRACE study, and 1,254 subjects contributed by 6 global collaborators. Where available, HLA class I and class II types were obtained from metadata supplied by the sample provider rather than from assay-based typing. The sample metadata nearly always contained a de-identified subject ID, COVID-19 status, age in years and sex. The material from the prospective study consisted of cDNA or gDNA derived from T cells, B-cell-depleted T cells, or PBMCs. Subjects who had been exposed to COVID-19, were actively infected with it, or had recovered from it provided the deeply sampled blood TCRbeta repertoires that made up the dataset. The repertoires were released in a freely available public database intended as a resource for research on the immune response to SARS-CoV-2. Paper-wide results and their limitations: How much clinical and demographic metadata was included differed by source and by participant, and the metadata was provided uncurated.

Spanning cysteine to phenylalanine, the CDR3 consists of 10 amino acids. The kept DNA is CDR3 alone, 30 bases in frame from the first base. CDR1 and CDR2 are read off the germline V gene as SGHTA and FQGTGA. Cut back by 5 bases and 3 bases, the V and J ends lie 2 bases apart. The immunoSEQ Assay, a bias-controlled multiplex PCR, was used to amplify TCRbeta CDR3 regions from genomic DNA. On the study's bioinformatics: The number of nucleated cells in each sample was estimated from the amplification of reference gene primers within the assay. To quantify the absolute abundance of each unique TCRbeta CDR3 rearrangement, sequence reads were collapsed and filtered. For each sample, productive Simpson clonality was calculated as the square root of Simpson's diversity index over productive rearrangements. TCRdb took over this immuneACCESS table, retaining in-frame rearrangements with V and J assigned. Such tables are incomplete; in checked studies, under half of the missing clones stem from an unresolved V gene, and the remainder is unexplained. V and J calls and clone size are as listed in that table; D and trimming were resolved from the DNA. This sample has about 59,000 clones in its table, and 81% of those were observed once. The ten largest clones add up to roughly 28% of the sample.

Whole blood was collected in K2EDTA tubes by collaborating institutions according to the institutions' own protocols. For TCRbeta analysis, collaborators shipped samples as frozen whole blood, isolated PBMCs, or DNA extracted from either of those sample types. Sequenced: peripheral blood. This TCR was recovered from a woman of 80 years or more with active or convalescent COVID-19. Recombination linked TRBV7-3 to TRBJ2-7; the D gene remains uncertain. The DNA sequence follows: TGTGCCAGCAGCCACTACGAGCAGTACTTC. This sequence encodes CASSHYEQYF. With the portions outside the CDR3 filled from the reference TRBV7-3 and TRBJ2-7 genes, the complete variable region becomes GAGVSQTPSNKVTEKGKYVELRCDPISGHTALYWYRQSLGQGPEFLIYFQGTGAADDSGLPNDRFFAVRPEGSVSTLKIQRTERGDSAVYLCASSHYEQYFGPGTRLTVT.